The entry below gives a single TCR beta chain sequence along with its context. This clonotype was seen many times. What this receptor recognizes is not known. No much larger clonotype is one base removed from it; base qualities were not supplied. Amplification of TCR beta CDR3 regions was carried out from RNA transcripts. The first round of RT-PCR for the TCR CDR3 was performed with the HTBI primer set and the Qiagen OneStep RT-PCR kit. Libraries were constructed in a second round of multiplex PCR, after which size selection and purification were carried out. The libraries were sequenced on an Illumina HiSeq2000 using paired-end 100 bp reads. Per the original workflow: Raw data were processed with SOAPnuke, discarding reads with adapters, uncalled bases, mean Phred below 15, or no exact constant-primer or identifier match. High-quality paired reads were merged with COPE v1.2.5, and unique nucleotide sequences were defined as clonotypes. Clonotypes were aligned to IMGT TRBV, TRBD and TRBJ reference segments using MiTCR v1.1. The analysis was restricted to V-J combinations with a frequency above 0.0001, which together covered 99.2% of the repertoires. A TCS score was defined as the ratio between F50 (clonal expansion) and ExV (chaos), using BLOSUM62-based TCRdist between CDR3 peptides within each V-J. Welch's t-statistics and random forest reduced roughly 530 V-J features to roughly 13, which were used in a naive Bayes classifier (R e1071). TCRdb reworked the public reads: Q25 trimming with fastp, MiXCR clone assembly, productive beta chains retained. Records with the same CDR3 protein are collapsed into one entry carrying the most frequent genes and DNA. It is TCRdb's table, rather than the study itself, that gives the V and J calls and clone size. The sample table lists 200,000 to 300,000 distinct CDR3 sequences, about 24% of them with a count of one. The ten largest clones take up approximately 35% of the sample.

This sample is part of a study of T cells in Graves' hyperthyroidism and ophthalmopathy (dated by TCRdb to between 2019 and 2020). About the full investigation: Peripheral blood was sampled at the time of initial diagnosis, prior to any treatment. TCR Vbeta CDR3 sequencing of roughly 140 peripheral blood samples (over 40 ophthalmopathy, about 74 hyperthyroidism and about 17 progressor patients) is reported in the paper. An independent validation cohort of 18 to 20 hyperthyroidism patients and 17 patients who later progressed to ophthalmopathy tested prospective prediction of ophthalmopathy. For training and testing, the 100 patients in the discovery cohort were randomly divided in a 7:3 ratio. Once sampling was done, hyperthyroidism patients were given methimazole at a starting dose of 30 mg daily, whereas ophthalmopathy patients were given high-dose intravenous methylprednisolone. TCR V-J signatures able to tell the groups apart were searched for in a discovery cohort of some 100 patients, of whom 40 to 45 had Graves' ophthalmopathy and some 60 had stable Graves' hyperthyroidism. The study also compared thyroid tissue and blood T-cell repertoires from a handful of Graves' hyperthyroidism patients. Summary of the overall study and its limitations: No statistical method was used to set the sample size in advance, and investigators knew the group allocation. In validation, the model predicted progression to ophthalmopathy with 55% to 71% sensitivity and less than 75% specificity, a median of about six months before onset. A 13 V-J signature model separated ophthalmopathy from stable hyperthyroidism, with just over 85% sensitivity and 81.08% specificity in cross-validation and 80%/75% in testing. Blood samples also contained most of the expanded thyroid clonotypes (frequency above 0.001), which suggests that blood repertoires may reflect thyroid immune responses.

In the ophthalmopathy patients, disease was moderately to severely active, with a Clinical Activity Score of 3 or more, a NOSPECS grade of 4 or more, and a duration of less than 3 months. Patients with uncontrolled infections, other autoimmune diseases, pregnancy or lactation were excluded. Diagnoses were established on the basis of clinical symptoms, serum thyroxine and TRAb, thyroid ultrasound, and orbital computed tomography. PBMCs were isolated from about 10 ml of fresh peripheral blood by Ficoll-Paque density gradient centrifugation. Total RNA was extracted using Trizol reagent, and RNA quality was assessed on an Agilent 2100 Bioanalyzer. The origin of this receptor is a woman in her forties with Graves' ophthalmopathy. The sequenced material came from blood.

The DNA sequence follows: TGTGCCACCAGTGGGACTAGCGGGACCTCCTACAATGAGCAGTTCTTC. Its protein is CATSGTSGTSYNEQFF. The V gene is TRBV24-1 and the J gene is TRBJ2-1, with 12 junctional bases fitting TRBD2. Unmatched junction bases come to 1, with V trimmed by 5 bases and J by 0 bases. In the germline V gene, CDR1 corresponds to KGHDR and CDR2 to SFDVKD. Spanning cysteine to phenylalanine, the CDR3 consists of 16 amino acids. The read is trimmed to its CDR3 DNA, 48 bases read in frame from base 1.